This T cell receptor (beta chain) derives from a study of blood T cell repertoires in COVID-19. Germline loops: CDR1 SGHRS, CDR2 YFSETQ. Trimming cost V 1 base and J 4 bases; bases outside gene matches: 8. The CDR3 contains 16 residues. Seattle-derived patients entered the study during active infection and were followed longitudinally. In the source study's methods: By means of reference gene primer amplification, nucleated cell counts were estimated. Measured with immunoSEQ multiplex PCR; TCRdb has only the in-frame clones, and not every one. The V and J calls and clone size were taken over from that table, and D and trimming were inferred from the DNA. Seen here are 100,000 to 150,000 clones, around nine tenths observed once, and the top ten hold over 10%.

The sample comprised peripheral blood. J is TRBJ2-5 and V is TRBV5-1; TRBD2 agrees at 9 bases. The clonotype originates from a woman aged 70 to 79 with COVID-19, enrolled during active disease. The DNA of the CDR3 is TGCGCCAGCAGCTTGATCGGCGGGGGGGCGGGAGAGACCCAGTACTTC. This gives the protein CASSLIGGGAGETQYF.